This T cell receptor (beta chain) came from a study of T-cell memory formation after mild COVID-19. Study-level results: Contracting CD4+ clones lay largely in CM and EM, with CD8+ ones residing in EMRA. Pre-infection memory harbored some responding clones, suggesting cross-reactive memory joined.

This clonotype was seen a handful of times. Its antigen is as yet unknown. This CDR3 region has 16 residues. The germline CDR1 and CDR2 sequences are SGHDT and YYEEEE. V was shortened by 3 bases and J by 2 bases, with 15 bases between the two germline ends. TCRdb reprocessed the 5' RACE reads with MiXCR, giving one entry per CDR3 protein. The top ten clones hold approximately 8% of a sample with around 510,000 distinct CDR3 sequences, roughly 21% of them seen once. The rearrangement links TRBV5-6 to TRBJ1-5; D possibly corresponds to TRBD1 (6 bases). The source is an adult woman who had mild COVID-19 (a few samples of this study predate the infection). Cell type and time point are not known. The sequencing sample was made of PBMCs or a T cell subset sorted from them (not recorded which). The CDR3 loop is CASSWWGAPGNQPQHF. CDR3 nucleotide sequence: TGTGCCAGCAGCTGGTGGGGGGCGCCCGGCAATCAGCCCCAGCATTTT.